The 22 T cell receptor beta chains presented below share a single source sample, sequenced in a study of blood T cell repertoires in COVID-19. Sequenced by immunoSEQ multiplex PCR; TCRdb stores in-frame clones only, minus some. The sample lists fewer than 250,000 clones, around 85% seen once, with 2% to 2.5% in the top ten. Sequencing used peripheral blood. The source is a woman aged 45 to 65 with acute or convalescent COVID-19.

This rearrangement joins TRBV27 to TRBJ2-7; 7 bases align to TRBD2. Per the germline V gene, CDR1 is MNHEY and CDR2 is SMNVEV (reference sequence). V shed 2 bases and J 6 bases; nucleotides not matched to a gene: 7. The CDR3 sequence is 14 residues long. The CDR3 protein is CASSLTRERGEQYF. In DNA form, the CDR3 reads TGTGCCAGCAGTTTAACGCGGGAGCGGGGCGAGCAGTACTTC.

The chain employs TRBV7-9 and TRBJ1-1, with no clear D. The germline V gene has CDR1 SEHNR and CDR2 FQNEAQ (reference sequence). This CDR3 has 14 residues. V lost 5 bases and J lost 1, with 11 bases in between. CDR3 sequence: CASSPSVWNTEAFF. CDR3 nucleotides: TGTGCCAGCAGCCCTTCTGTTTGGAACACTGAAGCTTTCTTT.

The chain joins TRBV6-1 to TRBJ1-2; 9 bases match TRBD1. V gave up 5 bases and J gave up 6 bases; unmatched junction bases: 4. The CDR3 contains 13 residues. Germline lookup yields CDR1 MNHNS and CDR2 SASEGT. The CDR3 sequence: CASSLDRGHGYTF. In DNA form, the CDR3 reads TGTGCCAGCAGTTTGGACAGGGGCCATGGCTACACCTTC.

This clone has a single count. The CDR3 coding sequence is TGCGCCAGCAGCCAAACTAGCGGGGACTACAATGAGCAGTTCTTC. Translating it yields CASSQTSGDYNEQFF. The J gene is TRBJ2-1, the V gene TRBV4-3; 10 nucleotides line up with TRBD2. V was pared by 2 bases and J by 3 bases, with 1 base of the junction left unmatched. This CDR3 region has 15 residues. CDR1 and CDR2 (germline): LGHNA, YSLEER.

This chain connects TRBV3-1 (or the pseudogene TRBV3-2) to TRBJ1-3; the match to TRBD1 covers 8 bases. The CDR3 spans 18 residues. CDR1 and CDR2 (germline): LGHDT, YNNKEL (reference sequence). V lost 1 base to trimming and J lost 4 bases; unmatched junction nucleotides: 12. The CDR3 here is CASSQGSRTGTLGNTIYF. The CDR3 region has the DNA TGTGCCAGCAGCCAAGGGTCAAGGACAGGGACTCTGGGAAACACCATATATTTT.

The rearrangement links TRBV30 to TRBJ1-2, with 7 nucleotides matching TRBD1. The CDR3 has 13 amino acids. V trimming: 2 bases; J trimming: 7 bases; junction bases outside the gene matches: 7. Germline CDR1 is GTSNPN and CDR2 is SVGIG (reference sequence). The CDR3 nucleotides read TGTGCCTGGAGTCCTATCCGACAGGGTGGCTACACCTTC. It translates to CAWSPIRQGGYTF. The full variable domain, completed using reference TRBV30 and TRBJ1-2, is SQTIHQWPATLVQPVGSPLSLECTVEGTSNPNLYWYRQAAGRGLQLLFYSVGIGQISSEVPQNLSASRPQDRQFILSSKKLLLSDSGFYLCAWSPIRQGGYTFGSGTRLTVV.

The chain recombines TRBV2 with TRBJ2-1; 12 nucleotides match TRBD2. The CDR3 has 19 amino acids. The trim removed 2 bases at V and 3 bases at J, leaving 11 bases unmatched. Germline assignment: CDR1 SNHLY and CDR2 FYNNEI. The CDR3 sequence is CASSELLLAGGSLYNEQFF. The CDR3, as DNA: TGTGCCAGCAGTGAACTTCTGCTAGCGGGAGGGAGCCTCTACAATGAGCAGTTCTTC.

The chain recombines TRBV27 with TRBJ2-3; 8 bases fit TRBD2. Germline CDR1 is MNHEY and CDR2 is SMNVEV (reference sequence). V gave up 6 bases and J gave up 6 bases; unmatched junction bases: 17. The CDR3 covers 17 residues. CDR3 nucleotides: TGTGCCAGCAGCCCTTTCGTCGGTAGCGGGGTCCGGGATACGCAGTATTTT. This codes for CASSPFVGSGVRDTQYF.

V gene TRBV10-3 combines with J gene TRBJ2-2, with 9 nucleotides matching TRBD1. The CDR3 runs to 15 residues. With V trimmed by 6 bases and J by 1 base, 3 bases remained unmatched. Per germline, CDR1 ENHRY and CDR2 SYGVKD. CDR3 bases: TGTGCCATCAGCGGACAGGGGATGAACACCGGGGAGCTGTTTTTT. It is translated as CAISGQGMNTGELFF.

Worth noting for this clone: The junction shows a germline mismatch at one end, possibly a read error. The chain combines TRBV19 with TRBJ1-1; 7 bases match TRBD1. CDR3 length equals 12 residues. Germline CDR1 and CDR2: LNHDA and SQIVND (reference sequence). The CDR3 nucleotides read TGTGCCAGTAGTATAGATCTGAGGGGGCTCAACTTT. Amino acid sequence: CASSIDLRGLNF.

The J gene is TRBJ2-7, the V gene TRBV15; 8 bases fit TRBD1. Unmatched junction bases numbered 11, after V lost 3 bases and J lost 7 bases. The V gene's germline CDR1 is LNHNV and CDR2 YYDKDF (reference sequence). This CDR3 is 15 amino acids long. The CDR3 sequence is CATSSGWTGLREQYF. The CDR3 coding sequence is TGTGCCACCAGCAGCGGATGGACAGGGCTTAGGGAGCAGTACTTC.

The rearrangement joins TRBV28 to TRBJ2-7; a weak D match, TRBD1 (6 bases). CDR3 size: 13 residues. The V and J ends lost 6 bases and 3 bases respectively, with 12 bases between them. CDR1 is MDHEN, CDR2 SYDVKM, per germline. DNA for the CDR3: TGTGCCAGCAGGCTCCGGGACAACTACGAGCAGTACTTC. Translation gives CASRLRDNYEQYF.

The chain has TRBV4-3 and TRBJ1-2; D might be TRBD1 (5 bases). The CDR3 totals 16 residues. Looked up from germline, CDR1 is LGHNA and CDR2 is YSLEER. Trimming removed 1 base at V and 0 bases at J, with 12 bases between. The CDR3 coding sequence is TGCGCCAGCAGCCAAGGAAGAGCAGGGTCTAACTATGGCTACACCTTC. Its protein is CASSQGRAGSNYGYTF.

The chain couples TRBV7-3 to TRBJ2-3; 13 nucleotides align to TRBD2. The CDR3 length is 19 residues. J lost 2 bases, V lost 2 bases, and 10 bases had no gene match. The germline CDR1 and CDR2 sequences are SGHTA and FQGTGA. CDR3: CASSLYARTSGGITDTQYF. The CDR3 coding sequence is TGTGCCAGCAGCTTATACGCCCGGACTAGCGGGGGCATCACAGATACGCAGTATTTT. The full variable domain, in which reference TRBV7-3 and TRBJ2-3 provide the parts outside the CDR3, is GAGVSQTPSNKVTEKGKYVELRCDPISGHTALYWYRQSLGQGPEFLIYFQGTGAADDSGLPNDRFFAVRPEGSVSTLKIQRTERGDSAVYLCASSLYARTSGGITDTQYFGPGTRLTVL.

This chain joins TRBV24-1 and TRBJ1-6; maybe TRBD1 (6 bases). Trimming took off 5 bases at V and 7 bases at J, with 11 bases between the two ends. The CDR3 has 14 amino acids. Germline values: CDR1 KGHDR, CDR2 SFDVKD. DNA of the CDR3: TGTGCCACCAGTGCAAGGGGGAACAATTCACCCCTCCACTTT. Protein: CATSARGNNSPLHF.

The rearrangement joins TRBV4-3 to TRBJ2-1; TRBD2 matches at 8 bases. Germline-derived CDR1 and CDR2 are LGHNA and YSLEER. The CDR3 sequence is 16 residues long. Germline trimming cut 1 base from V and 6 bases from J; bases unmatched to any gene: 8. DNA of the CDR3: TGCGCCAGCAGCCAAGGGGGACTAGACTTGACCAATGAGCAGTTCTTC. Encoded protein: CASSQGGLDLTNEQFF.

The V and J genes are TRBV6-2 or TRBV6-3 and TRBJ1-5; D perhaps matches TRBD1 (5 bases). CDR1 and CDR2 from the germline V gene are MNHEY and SVGEGT. V dropped 2 bases and J dropped 2 bases, with 7 bases sitting between them. This CDR3 contains 14 residues. In DNA, the CDR3 is TGTGCCAGCAGTTACCCGGGGGGCAATCAGCCCCAGCATTTT. This gives the protein CASSYPGGNQPQHF.

The chain combines TRBV12-3 or TRBV12-4 with TRBJ1-5; D unclear. CDR3 length equals 11 residues. V lost 5 bases and J lost 6, with 5 bases in between. The CDR3 reads CASSIGQPQHF. In DNA, the CDR3 is TGTGCCAGCAGTATCGGTCAGCCCCAGCATTTT.

The genes are TRBV3-1 (or the pseudogene TRBV3-2) and TRBJ1-3; the D is unclear. Germline V CDR1 and CDR2: LGHDT, YNNKEL (reference sequence). The CDR3 spans 14 residues. The ends were cut back, 2 bases at V and 1 base at J, with 6 bases in the middle. In nucleotides, the CDR3 is TGTGCCAGCAGCCAAACCGAGTCTGGAAACACCATATATTTT. It specifies CASSQTESGNTIYF.

This clone was seen a single time. J is TRBJ2-3 and V is TRBV30; D perhaps matches TRBD1 (6 bases). The V end lost 1 base, the J end lost 9 bases, and 17 bases lay between the germline ends. Germline CDR1 reads GTSNPN; CDR2 reads SVGIG (reference sequence). The CDR3 length is 14 residues. The CDR3 coding sequence is TGTGCCTGGAGTGATCCCGGGACACCCCAGACGCAGTATTTT. This gives the protein CAWSDPGTPQTQYF. Full variable domain (remainder filled in from reference TRBV30 and TRBJ2-3): SQTIHQWPATLVQPVGSPLSLECTVEGTSNPNLYWYRQAAGRGLQLLFYSVGIGQISSEVPQNLSASRPQDRQFILSSKKLLLSDSGFYLCAWSDPGTPQTQYFGPGTRLTVL.

The table lists this clone with a few counts. The chain's CDR3 is CASSEPGQITDTQYF. In nucleotides, the CDR3 is TGTGCCAGCAGTGAACCGGGACAAATAACAGATACGCAGTATTTT. The chain joins TRBV6-1 to TRBJ2-3, with D perhaps TRBD1 (6 bases). V dropped 2 bases and J dropped 3 bases, with 12 bases sitting between them. There are 15 residues in the CDR3. CDR1 is MNHNS, CDR2 SASEGT, per germline.

The chain carries TRBV6-5 and TRBJ2-3; TRBD2 is a possible D gene (5 bases). This CDR3 contains 15 residues. The V end was cut by 2 bases, the J end by 5 bases, with 14 bases between. Germline V CDR1 and CDR2: MNHEY, SVGAGI. The CDR3 DNA reads TGTGCCAGCAGTTACCGGTTTGGAGGAATAGATACGCAGTATTTT. This translates into CASSYRFGGIDTQYF.